This T cell receptor (beta chain) was captured in a study of blood T cell repertoires in COVID-19. Study in general: The samples span acute and convalescent COVID-19 from the United States, Italy and Spain.

V lost 6 bases, J lost 4 bases, and 8 bases stayed unmatched. The germline V gene has CDR1 MNHEY and CDR2 SVGAGI. The CDR3 length is 15 residues. Libraries were prepared by immunoSEQ multiplex PCR; TCRdb keeps only in-frame clonotypes and omits some of them. The table has fewer than 150,000 clones, 70% to 85% seen once. This clone was observed a handful of times. This clonotype was sampled from a man in his 60s who had recovered from COVID-19. Sequenced material: peripheral blood. This rearrangement joins TRBV6-5 to TRBJ1-5, with 8 bases identical to TRBD1. In nucleotides, the CDR3 is TGTGCCAGCAGAAAAAGCTACAGGGGGAATCAGCCCCAGCATTTT. This codes for CASRKSYRGNQPQHF.